The 3 T cell receptor beta chains presented below share a single source sample, sequenced in a study of blood T cell repertoires in COVID-19. Clones were sequenced by immunoSEQ multiplex PCR, and TCRdb holds only the in-frame ones, with some missing. The table has under 250,000 clones, under 85% seen once. The source material was peripheral blood. Receptors were obtained from a man in his thirties or forties who had recovered from COVID-19.

The V gene is TRBV12-5, the J gene TRBJ1-1; D call uncertain. The germline gives CDR1 LGHNT, CDR2 FRNRAP. Trimming shortened V by 2 bases and J by 5 bases, and 12 bases separated the two germline ends. This CDR3 spans 14 amino acids. CDR3 amino acids: CASGLMEGWTEAFF. CDR3 DNA: TGTGCTAGTGGTTTGATGGAGGGCTGGACTGAAGCTTTCTTT.

In this sample, this clone turned up many times. The J gene is TRBJ2-5, the V gene TRBV6-5; TRBD1 aligns across 9 bases. From germline, CDR1 is MNHEY and CDR2 SVGAGI. This CDR3 spans 12 amino acids. With V trimmed by 10 bases and J by 4 bases, 4 bases remained unmatched. Here the CDR3 DNA reads TGTGCCACCGCGACAGGGGGAGAGACCCAGTACTTC. It codes for CATATGGETQYF.

This rearrangement joins TRBV5-1 to TRBJ1-3; D perhaps matches TRBD1 (5 bases). V was trimmed by 0 bases and J by 3 bases, leaving 13 bases between them. The germline V gene encodes CDR1 SGHRS and CDR2 YFSETQ. This CDR3 spans 16 amino acids. The chain's CDR3 is CASSLADSFIGNTIYF. Here the CDR3 DNA reads TGCGCCAGCAGCTTGGCAGACAGCTTTATTGGAAACACCATATATTTT.